The T cell receptor (beta chain) described here comes from a study of blood T cell repertoires in COVID-19 (TCRdb year 2020). About the investigation overall: The collaborator samples originated in the United States, Italy and Spain and spanned the acute and convalescent phases of COVID-19. A freely available public database, intended as a resource for researchers studying the immune response to SARS-CoV-2, is where the repertoires were released. The prospective study material was composed of cDNA or gDNA derived from T cells, B-cell-depleted T cells, or PBMCs. HLA class I and class II types, where available, came from metadata supplied by the sample provider rather than from assay-based typing. Subjects who had been exposed to COVID-19, were actively infected with it, or had recovered from it provided the deeply sampled blood TCRbeta repertoires that made up the dataset. A de-identified subject ID, COVID-19 status, age in years and sex were almost always included in the sample metadata. Samples came from the ongoing ImmuneRACE study (first 160 participants) plus 1,254 subjects from 6 global collaborators.

Taken from cysteine to phenylalanine, the CDR3 has 15 residues. The kept DNA is CDR3 alone, 45 bases in frame from the first base. The junction shows trimming of 3 bases on V and 1 base on J, and the gene matches do not reach 3 bases of it. The germline V gene gives CDR1 as SGDLS and CDR2 as YYNGEE. Summary of the overall study and its limitations: The quantity of clinical and demographic metadata differed by source and by participant and was supplied without curation.

The collaborating institutions used their own protocols to collect whole blood in K2EDTA tubes. For TCRbeta analysis, collaborator samples were shipped as frozen whole blood, as isolated PBMCs, or as DNA extracted from either sample type. On this clone itself: It has no known antigen specificity. Base qualities were left out, and no much larger clone turns up one base away.

TCRbeta CDR3 regions were amplified from genomic DNA by means of the immunoSEQ Assay, a bias-controlled multiplex PCR. The source study handled its data this way. The number of nucleated cells in each sample was estimated from the amplification of reference gene primers within the assay. To quantify the absolute abundance of each unique TCRbeta CDR3 rearrangement, sequence reads were collapsed and filtered. For each sample, productive Simpson clonality was calculated as the square root of Simpson's diversity index across productive rearrangements. What TCRdb holds here is the immuneACCESS table cut down to in-frame rearrangements. Part of the clones is not present; checked against another copy, under half of the missing clones reflect an unresolved V gene, and the others are unexplained. Clonal size and the V and J genes are those of that table, whereas D and trimming came from the DNA. The sample records around 220,000 clones, more than 75% of which are singletons. The ten top clones hold 4.4% of the sample.

This clonotype was obtained from a man aged 50-60 years with acute or convalescent COVID-19. The sequencing sample was made of peripheral blood. The sequence joins TRBV9 to TRBJ2-1; 8 junctional bases match TRBD2. The sequence in DNA is TGTGCCAGCAGCGCAATAGCGGGGTCCTACAATGAGCAGTTCTTC. Translation gives CASSAIAGSYNEQFF.